This T cell receptor (beta chain) was documented in a study of OX40 agonist ivuxolimab in advanced cancers. Study-wide context: Patients' therapy was ivuxolimab, an antibody that acts as an agonist of OX40 (CD134). One patient with hepatocellular carcinoma and two with cutaneous melanoma, three in all, had partial responses. Study-wide results and caveats: At 0.1-3.0 mg/kg, partial responders had clonal expansion among the lowest observed.

Repertoires were generated with immunoSEQ multiplex PCR, while TCRdb's copy carries only in-frame clones and drops some. Of 45,000 or so clones in the sample, roughly 86% are singletons; the top ten hold 0.85% to 1.1%. A word on this clone: Its antigen is not known.

Peripheral blood came from all dose cohorts at three timepoints. CDR1 GTSNPN and CDR2 SVGIG come from the germline V gene (reference sequence). V lost 0 bases and J 4 bases, leaving 7 bases between the germline ends. The CDR3 consists of 13 residues. Source: CD4+ or CD8+ T cells sorted from blood, taken in a trial of the OX40 agonist ivuxolimab. The chain has TRBV30 and TRBJ2-4; D is unresolved. The sequence came from an adult with an advanced solid tumor such as melanoma, head and neck, liver or kidney cancer. CDR3 coding DNA: TGTGCCTGGAGTGTATCTACAAAAAACATTCAGTACTTC. Its protein product is CAWSVSTKNIQYF.